The sequence of this T cell receptor (beta chain) was determined in a study of T cell changes during pregnancy in multiple sclerosis. This CDR3 has 15 residues. Looked up from germline, CDR1 is LGHNA and CDR2 is YSLEER. Trimming at V came to 5 bases and at J to 5 bases, leaving 9 bases not matched to a gene. TCRdb's copy holds only in-frame clones and misses some; the assay was immunoSEQ multiplex PCR. The sample lists tens of thousands of clones; about nine tenths were seen once. The sample was CD8+ T cells from peripheral blood mononuclear cells, taken in the second trimester of pregnancy. The clonotype was recovered from a female donor with multiple sclerosis, enrolled in a pregnancy study. V usage is TRBV4-3 and J usage is TRBJ2-1; 7 nucleotides align to TRBD1. The DNA of the CDR3 is TGCGCCAGCAGCACTCGACAGGGAAATAACAATGAGCAGTTCTTC. Amino acid sequence: CASSTRQGNNNEQFF.